The present T cell receptor (beta chain) was sequenced within a study of Graves' ophthalmopathy and Graves' hyperthyroidism. TCR beta CDR3 regions were amplified from RNA transcripts. HTBI-primed RT-PCR formed the first round, and a multiplex PCR formed the second. MiXCR, run by TCRdb on the multiplex PCR reads, gives a single entry per CDR3 protein. Of some 380,000 distinct CDR3 sequences in the sample, just over 15% were seen once. The CDR3 contains 12 residues. V was cut by 10 bases and J by 6 bases, with 16 bases left in between. The germline V gene has CDR1 KGHSH and CDR2 LQKENI. This clonotype turned up a few times.

The TCR sequence derives from a woman in her late teens or twenties with stable Graves' hyperthyroidism. This chain links TRBV18 with TRBJ2-7; D might be TRBD1 (6 bases). Sequencing input: peripheral blood. CDR3 loop: CAIVQGAREQYF. The CDR3 DNA follows: TGTGCCATCGTACAGGGAGCTCGCGAGCAGTACTTC.